This entry lists 25 T cell receptor beta chains sequenced from one sample in a study of blood T cells in healthy people across ages. A second PCR of roughly 7 to 11 cycles used a sample-barcoded 5' primer and a J-beta primer mix. TCRdb re-derived calls from the 5' RACE reads in MiXCR, one entry per CDR3 protein. The sample has 790,000 or so distinct CDR3 sequences, approximately 53% seen once. The specimen sequenced was blood. Receptors were obtained from a man aged 35 to 55 in good health.

The chain is built from TRBV6-5 and TRBJ2-5; perhaps TRBD2 as D (5 bases). The DNA end favors TRBJ2-7, so the J call may be wrong. The CDR3 sequence is 12 residues long. Germline CDR1 MNHEY, CDR2 SVGAGI. CDR3 sequence reads: CASQEGQYEQYF. CDR3 DNA: TGTGCCAGTCAAGAGGGCCAATACGAGCAGTACTTC.

In its sample, this clonotype was seen a few times. The J gene is TRBJ2-7, the V gene TRBV29-1; TRBD1 agrees at 7 bases. Per germline, CDR1 SQVTM and CDR2 ANQGSEA. This CDR3 has 12 residues. The trim removed 5 bases at V and 5 bases at J, leaving 6 bases unmatched. The CDR3 DNA sequence: TGCAGCGTTCGGGACAGCTTAAACGAGCAGTACTTC. Its protein is CSVRDSLNEQYF.

The chain has TRBV21-1 and TRBJ2-7; the table's D gene call, TRBD1, was not cross checked with the DNA. TRBV21-1 is assigned pseudogene status. There are 16 residues in the CDR3. The CDR3 here is CASSKINRGITYEQYF. The DNA of the CDR3 is TGTGCCAGCAGCAAGATCAACAGGGGGATAACCTACGAGCAGTACTTC.

The chain joins TRBV27 to TRBJ1-5; possible D gene TRBD1, 5 bases. CDR1 and CDR2 from the germline V gene are MNHEY and SMNVEV (reference sequence). Trimming shortened V by 3 bases and J by 6 bases, and 12 bases separated the two germline ends. The CDR3 contains 14 residues. In nucleotides, the CDR3 is TGTGCCAGCAGTTTTGGGGGAGTGGCTCAGCCCCAGCATTTT. This gives the protein CASSFGGVAQPQHF.

The chain has TRBV20-1 and TRBJ1-1; a weak D match, TRBD1 (5 bases). The CDR3 has 14 amino acids. CDR1 DFQATT and CDR2 SNEGSKA come from the germline V gene (reference sequence). The V end was cut by 2 bases, the J end by 2 bases, with 12 bases between. The DNA for the CDR3 is TGCAGTGCTAGACCCACAGGTAGAAACACTGAAGCTTTCTTT. It encodes CSARPTGRNTEAFF.

As regards this clonotype: Germline and junction disagree at one end, which may indicate a read error. The CDR3: CASSRGDRQNNEAFF. CDR3 DNA: TGTGCCAGCAGCCGGGGGGACAGGCAAAACAATGAAGCTTTCTTT. The rearrangement links TRBV5-5 to TRBJ1-1; 8 positions agree with TRBD1. CDR3 length: 15 residues. Germline V lookup: CDR1 SGHKS, CDR2 YYEKEE (reference sequence).

The rearrangement links TRBV29-1 to TRBJ2-1; D is unresolved. The end of the DNA is better explained by TRBJ2-7, so the J call may be wrong. The CDR3 loop spans 16 amino acids. Germline V lookup: CDR1 SQVTM, CDR2 ANQGSEA. In DNA form, the CDR3 reads TGCAGCGTTGAAGGGTGGGAACACAGCTCCTACAATGAGCAGTACTTC. Amino acids: CSVEGWEHSSYNEQYF.

The chain recombines TRBV12-3 or TRBV12-4 with TRBJ2-7; D may be TRBD1 or TRBD2 (5 bases each). The CDR3 is 15 residues long. With 0 bases removed from V and 6 bases from J, the gap between germline ends came to 15 bases. The CDR3 bases are TGTGCCAGCAGTTTAGCGGCCAGGGTGGAGGCCGAGCAGTACTTC. Translation gives CASSLAARVEAEQYF.

The chain joins TRBV27 to TRBJ1-5; the match to TRBD1 covers 7 bases. Per germline, CDR1 MNHEY and CDR2 SMNVEV (reference sequence). The CDR3 is made up of 16 amino acids. After removal of 6 bases from V and 5 bases from J, the junction contained 13 bases not matched to a gene. In DNA form, the CDR3 reads TGTGCCAGCAGCCTTTGCCCCGGACAGGACGATCAGCCCCAGCATTTT. Its protein product is CASSLCPGQDDQPQHF.

This clonotype has more than one count but fewer than ten. Given a much more abundant clone one base away, this may be a read error. The genes are TRBV7-9 and TRBJ2-1; D is perhaps TRBD1 or TRBD2 (6 bases each). This CDR3 has 16 amino acids. CDR1 is SEHNR and CDR2 is FQNEAQ in the germline V gene (reference sequence). V lost 2 bases, J lost 2 bases, and 13 bases lay in between. The CDR3 sequence is CASSLIGGSPYNEQFF. Here the CDR3 DNA reads TGTGCCAGCAGCTTAATCGGGGGCTCGCCCTACAATGAGCAGTTCTTC.

The rearrangement joins TRBV24-1 to TRBJ2-1; 7 bases are shared with TRBD2. Germline loops: CDR1 KGHDR, CDR2 SFDVKD. The V segment lost 3 bases and the J segment 4 bases; nucleotides outside the gene matches: 8. This CDR3 is 16 amino acids long. The DNA for the CDR3 is TGTGCCACCAGTGATGCTGTAGCGGGCAATTACAATGAGCAGTTCTTC. It yields the protein CATSDAVAGNYNEQFF.

V gene TRBV9 combines with J gene TRBJ1-6, with D perhaps TRBD1 (5 bases). V lost 0 bases and J lost 0, with 7 bases in between. The CDR3 length is 16 residues. From germline, CDR1 is SGDLS and CDR2 YYNGEE. The CDR3 sequence: CASSVETDSYNSPLHF. DNA for the CDR3: TGTGCCAGCAGCGTAGAGACAGACTCCTATAATTCACCCCTCCACTTT.

The chain combines TRBV7-2 with TRBJ2-4; 7 bases map to TRBD2. This CDR3 region has 15 residues. Germline values: CDR1 SGHTA, CDR2 FQGNSA. V was clipped by 6 bases and J by 4 bases; unmatched bases: 9. The CDR3 nucleotides read TGTGCCAGCAGGGGACCGGGGGGTGAAAAAAACATTCAGTACTTC. This sequence encodes CASRGPGGEKNIQYF.

The chain has TRBV27 and TRBJ2-3; 10 bases line up with TRBD2. Trimming removed 4 bases from V and 5 bases from J; junction bases left unmatched: 3. The CDR3 runs 14 residues. Germline loops: CDR1 MNHEY, CDR2 SMNVEV (reference sequence). The CDR3 here is CASSYRTSGDTQYF. The CDR3 region has the DNA TGTGCCAGCAGTTACAGGACTAGCGGAGATACGCAGTATTTT.

The chain uses TRBV3-1 and TRBJ1-1; D remains ambiguous. The germline V gene has CDR1 LGHDT and CDR2 YNNKEL (reference sequence). Trimming stripped 1 base from V and 10 bases from J, with 16 bases between. The CDR3 has 14 residues. This chain's CDR3 is CASSQVEGSSGAFF. The CDR3, as DNA: TGTGCCAGCAGCCAAGTGGAAGGATCGTCTGGAGCTTTCTTT.

This chain connects TRBV7-6 to TRBJ2-6, with D unresolved. This CDR3 spans 17 amino acids. V was shortened by 1 base and J by 4 bases, with 14 bases between the two germline ends. Germline V CDR1 and CDR2: SGHVS, FNYEAQ. DNA for the CDR3: TGTGCCAGCAGCTTAGTCCCCACCGGTGGGGGGGCCAACGTCCTGACTTTC. Translated, it gives CASSLVPTGGGANVLTF.

This chain connects TRBV28 to TRBJ1-1; 7 nucleotides match TRBD1. CDR3 length: 14 amino acids. CDR1 is MDHEN, CDR2 SYDVKM, per germline. J gave up 1 base and V 7 bases, and 6 bases lay outside the gene matches. CDR3 sequence (DNA): TGTGCCAGCAAACCGGGACAGAGGAACACTGAAGCTTTCTTT. It specifies CASKPGQRNTEAFF.

The rearrangement links TRBV9 to TRBJ1-2; D is ambiguous. CDR1 is SGDLS and CDR2 is YYNGEE in the germline V gene. V gave up 0 bases and J gave up 3 bases, with 9 bases separating them. The CDR3 runs 14 residues. The CDR3 here is CASSVGTDDYGYTF. CDR3 DNA: TGTGCCAGCAGCGTAGGAACGGATGACTATGGCTACACCTTC.

V usage is TRBV7-3 and J usage is TRBJ2-1; D may be TRBD1 (5 bases). The end of the DNA fits TRBJ1-1 better, so the J call may be wrong. The CDR3 runs to 15 residues. Germline lookup yields CDR1 SGHTA and CDR2 FQGTGA. The CDR3 sequence is CASSLTGGEQGEAFF. CDR3 nucleotides: TGTGCCAGCAGCTTAACGGGGGGGGAGCAAGGTGAAGCTTTCTTT.

The V and J genes are TRBV10-3 and TRBJ2-1, with 15 bases matching TRBD2. The germline gives CDR1 ENHRY, CDR2 SYGVKD. The CDR3 spans 17 residues. V gave up 0 bases and J gave up 7 bases; unmatched junction bases: 4. In DNA, the CDR3 is TGTGCCATCAGTGAGTCCGCCGGACTAGCGGGAGGGAATGAGCAGTTCTTC. Protein sequence: CAISESAGLAGGNEQFF.

CDR3 nucleotides: TGTGCCAGCAGTTTAACCCAGGTGGGACTAGCGGGAGACCCGAGCTCCTACAATGAGCAGTTCTTC. Residues: CASSLTQVGLAGDPSSYNEQFF. The V call is TRBV27, the J call TRBJ2-1; 14 nucleotides agree with TRBD2. From germline, CDR1 is MNHEY and CDR2 SMNVEV (reference sequence). V was clipped by 2 bases and J by 0 bases; unmatched bases: 15. This CDR3 has 22 amino acids.

The CDR3: CASSVASGGASYYNEQFF. DNA for the CDR3: TGTGCCAGCAGCGTGGCTAGCGGGGGGGCCTCGTACTACAATGAGCAGTTCTTC. The chain couples TRBV11-1 to TRBJ2-1; 12 nucleotides agree with TRBD2. The germline gives CDR1 SGHAT, CDR2 FQDESV (reference sequence). The trim removed 5 bases at V and 3 bases at J, leaving 11 bases unmatched. The CDR3 has 18 amino acids.

The chain joins TRBV28 to TRBJ2-7; the D is unclear. Deletions cut 6 bases from V and 4 bases from J, with 16 bases between. Germline CDR1 MDHEN, CDR2 SYDVKM. The length of the CDR3 is 14 residues. The CDR3 bases are TGTGCCAGCAGGTACACCGGCGCGGAATACGAGCAGTACTTC. It translates to CASRYTGAEYEQYF.

This clonotype was observed a handful of times. The chain has TRBV7-2 and TRBJ2-7; D uncertain. V was cut by 5 bases and J by 5 bases, with 16 bases left in between. The CDR3 sequence is 14 residues long. Germline V gives CDR1 SGHTA, CDR2 FQGNSA. As DNA, the CDR3 is TGTGCCAGCAGCGAACTCTATAGCCGAGACGAGCAGTACTTC. Translating gives CASSELYSRDEQYF.

The chain employs TRBV20-1 and TRBJ1-5; no clear D gene. Per the germline V gene, CDR1 is DFQATT and CDR2 is SNEGSKA (reference sequence). Trimming shortened V by 3 bases and J by 1 base, and 13 bases separated the two germline ends. The CDR3 spans 15 residues. CDR3 nucleotide sequence: TGCAGTGCTAGTCCGTTTGTGGGGAGCAATCAGCCCCAGCATTTT. Protein product: CSASPFVGSNQPQHF.